This T cell receptor beta chain was profiled in a study of blood T cell repertoires in COVID-19. Study-level information: Some COVID-19 samples were acute and others convalescent; all came from the United States, Italy and Spain. From T cells, B-cell-depleted T cells, or PBMCs came the material, which was cDNA or gDNA.

Original processing notes: Amplifying reference gene primers gave estimates of nucleated cell counts. Assay used: immunoSEQ multiplex PCR; TCRdb lists only in-frame clones, some missing. V, J and clone size were drawn from that table, and D and trimming were deduced from the DNA. The table lists roughly 150,000 clones, over 75% of them singletons. Only a few counts were recorded for this clone. The germline gives CDR1 SNHLY, CDR2 FYNNEI. CDR3 length: 21 residues. J was trimmed by 2 bases and V by 0 bases; bases with no gene match: 17. The TCR was taken from a human donor in a cohort sampled during active COVID-19. Sequencing was carried out using peripheral blood. V gene TRBV2 combines with J gene TRBJ2-3; 10 positions agree with TRBD2. In nucleotides, the CDR3 is TGTGCCAGCAGTGAAGCGTTGGGACTAGCGAGCCAAACTACCTCCACAGATACGCAGTATTTT. It is translated as CASSEALGLASQTTSTDTQYF. The full variable domain, rest sourced from reference TRBV2 and TRBJ2-3, is EPEVTQTPSHQVTQMGQEVILRCVPISNHLYFYWYRQILGQKVEFLVSFYNNEISEKSEIFDDQFSVERPDGSNFTLKIRSTKLEDSAMYFCASSEALGLASQTTSTDTQYFGPGTRLTVL.